One sample yielded the 29 T cell receptor beta chains listed below, sequenced in a study of neurological immune-mediated disorders. MiXCR, applied by TCRdb to the 5' RACE reads, yields one record per CDR3 protein. The repertoire holds roughly 34,000 distinct CDR3 sequences, around an eighth seen once, with about 2.5% in the top ten. Time point: longitudinal time-point 2. Sequenced sample: PBMCs. Receptors were obtained from a woman between 35 and 50 years old in good health.

This clonotype was detected many times. One end of the junction does not line up with germline, which may come from a read error. This chain links TRBV5-1 with TRBJ2-7, with TRBD2 matching 7 bases. In germline, CDR1 is SGHRS, CDR2 YFSETQ. The CDR3 extends over 14 amino acids. As DNA, the CDR3 is TGTGCCAGCAGTTTATGGACGGGGGGCTACGAGCAGTACTTC. Translation: CASSLWTGGYEQYF.

This clonotype was seen repeatedly, ten times or more. The rearrangement links TRBV12-3 or TRBV12-4 to TRBJ2-1, with D maybe TRBD1 (5 bases). This CDR3 is 13 amino acids long. V lost 5 bases, J lost 5 bases, and 10 bases lay in between. The CDR3, as DNA: TGTGCCAGCAGTGCGGACACGAACAATGAGCAGTTCTTC. This gives the protein CASSADTNNEQFF.

This clonotype showed up many times. The chain uses TRBV6-2 or TRBV6-3 and TRBJ2-1; 10 bases align to TRBD2. The CDR3 runs 13 residues. Losses at the gene ends were 5 bases for V and 15 bases for J; bases not matched to a gene: 10. CDR1 MNHEY and CDR2 SVGEGT come from the germline V gene. The chain's CDR3 is CASSLAGAPRLFF. The CDR3 DNA is TGTGCCAGCAGTCTAGCGGGAGCCCCGAGGCTGTTCTTC.

This clonotype was seen at least ten times. The V call is TRBV5-1, the J call TRBJ1-5, with D maybe TRBD1 (6 bases). Germline V gene data show CDR1 as SGHRS and CDR2 as YFSETQ. This CDR3 region has 15 residues. Between the trimmed V and J ends, which lost 4 bases and 3 bases, there was a span of 14 bases. CDR3 protein: CASSQGGIDNQPQHF. The CDR3 region has the DNA TGCGCCAGCAGCCAAGGGGGAATCGACAATCAGCCCCAGCATTTT.

The chain couples TRBV6-5 to TRBJ1-2; D is possibly TRBD1 (6 bases). V dropped 2 bases and J dropped 0 bases, with 16 bases sitting between them. CDR3 length equals 17 residues. The germline V gene encodes CDR1 MNHEY and CDR2 SVGAGI. The CDR3 region is CASSYVGQRPANYGYTF. CDR3 bases: TGTGCCAGCAGTTACGTCGGACAGCGACCAGCTAACTATGGCTACACCTTC.

This chain joins TRBV5-5 and TRBJ2-7; the match to TRBD1 covers 8 bases. Germline V gives CDR1 SGHKS, CDR2 YYEKEE (reference sequence). The length of the CDR3 is 15 residues. V gave up 3 bases and J gave up 6 bases; unmatched junction bases: 11. This CDR3 reads CASSSRTGRGAEQYF. The CDR3 DNA sequence: TGTGCCAGCAGCTCGAGGACAGGGAGAGGAGCCGAGCAGTACTTC.

This clonotype is medium-sized. V and J are TRBV20-1 and TRBJ1-1; maybe TRBD1 (6 bases). The germline V gene encodes CDR1 DFQATT and CDR2 SNEGSKA (reference sequence). The CDR3 is made up of 13 amino acids. Trimming pared 5 bases from V and 2 bases from J, leaving 12 bases between. Written as DNA, the CDR3 is TGCAGTGCTTCCCCGGACAGTAACACTGAAGCTTTCTTT. This gives the protein CSASPDSNTEAFF.

About this clonotype: This clone may be a read error of a much larger clone one base away. V gene TRBV20-1 combines with J gene TRBJ2-2; a weak D match, TRBD1 (5 bases). CDR1 DFQATT and CDR2 SNEGSKA come from the germline V gene (reference sequence). The germline V and J ends were trimmed by 1 base and 5 bases, with 8 bases remaining between them. The CDR3 extends over 13 amino acids. The CDR3 sequence is CSARVRVTGELFF. Here the CDR3 DNA reads TGCAGTGCTAGAGTCAGGGTGACCGGGGAGCTGTTTTTT.

This clonotype has at least ten counts. The chain employs TRBV29-1 and TRBJ1-3, with 8 bases matching TRBD1. The CDR3 contains 13 residues. CDR1 is SQVTM, CDR2 ANQGSEA, per germline. V lost 4 bases and J lost 4; bases outside the gene matches: 3. CDR3 in amino acids: CSVVRQGGNTIYF. The CDR3 DNA is TGCAGCGTTGTACGACAGGGGGGAAACACCATATATTTT.

This clonotype has ten or more counts. The chain employs TRBV7-2 and TRBJ1-2, with D hard to call. Looked up from germline, CDR1 is SGHTA and CDR2 is FQGNSA. The ends were cut back, 5 bases at V and 10 bases at J, with 17 bases in the middle. The CDR3 runs 13 residues. The CDR3 loop reads CASSPYSPRAYTF. In DNA form, the CDR3 reads TGTGCCAGCAGCCCCTACAGTCCAAGAGCCTACACCTTC.

Ten or more counts support this clonotype. The chain couples TRBV20-1 to TRBJ1-1; 8 nucleotides align to TRBD1. The germline V gene encodes CDR1 DFQATT and CDR2 SNEGSKA (reference sequence). The CDR3 runs 14 residues. The J segment lost 4 bases and the V segment lost 3 bases, leaving 7 bases of the junction unmatched. The CDR3 sequence: CSASPRGLATEAFF. CDR3 DNA sequence: TGCAGTGCTAGTCCCAGGGGGCTGGCCACTGAAGCTTTCTTT.

This clonotype was observed a few times. The J gene is TRBJ2-1, the V gene TRBV12-5; 11 nucleotides line up with TRBD1. The ends lost 3 bases at V and 8 bases at J; junction bases unmatched: 9. This CDR3 spans 16 amino acids. CDR1 and CDR2 (germline): LGHNT, FRNRAP. The CDR3, as DNA: TGTGCTAGTGGTTTAATTTGGGGACAGGGGGTCGATGAGCAGTTCTTC. As protein: CASGLIWGQGVDEQFF.

The chain carries TRBV7-6 and TRBJ1-2; possibly TRBD1 for D (6 bases). The length of the CDR3 is 13 residues. The V and J ends lost 5 bases and 7 bases respectively, with 14 bases between them. Looked up from germline, CDR1 is SGHVS and CDR2 is FNYEAQ. CDR3 DNA: TGTGCCAGCAGCCACACAACAGGGATTGGCTACACCTTC. This codes for CASSHTTGIGYTF.

This clonotype has at least ten counts. This chain joins TRBV4-3 and TRBJ2-3; 8 nucleotides agree with TRBD2. This CDR3 is 18 amino acids long. Germline V gene lookup returns CDR1 LGHNA and CDR2 YSLEER. Losses at the gene ends were 2 bases for V and 1 base for J; bases not matched to a gene: 11. This chain's CDR3 is CASSQLQRGLLCTDTQYF. The CDR3 bases are TGCGCCAGCAGCCAACTACAGCGGGGGCTCCTGTGCACAGATACGCAGTATTTT.

Concerning this clonotype itself: Just one base apart from a much larger clone, this may be a read error. V is TRBV14 and J is TRBJ2-7; no definite D call. V lost 4 bases to trimming and J lost 5 bases, with 12 bases between them. CDR3 size: 13 residues. Germline CDR1 reads SGHDN; CDR2 reads FVKESK. The CDR3 sequence: CASSRARWDEQYV. CDR3 DNA sequence: TGTGCCAGCAGCCGTGCCAGGTGGGACGAGCAGTACGTC.

The rearrangement uses TRBV25-1 and TRBJ2-1, with D maybe TRBD2 (6 bases). Germline V gives CDR1 MGHDK, CDR2 SYGVNS. V lost 1 base to trimming and J lost 10 bases, with 8 bases between them. The CDR3 has 12 amino acids. The CDR3 DNA follows: TGTGCCAGCAGTGAATTAGGGAGGGAGCAGTTCTTC. It encodes CASSELGREQFF.

The rearrangement links TRBV14 to TRBJ1-1, with D uncertain. Germline loops: CDR1 SGHDN, CDR2 FVKESK. CDR3 length equals 15 residues. CDR3 loop: CDNSQSRGMNTEAFF. For the CDR3, the DNA is TGTGACAACAGCCAAAGCCGGGGAATGAACACTGAAGCTTTCTTT.

This clonotype appeared a few times. The CDR3 DNA reads as TGTGCCAGCAGTGATTCCGGGACTAGCCTCTACAATGAGCAGTTCTTC. It codes for CASSDSGTSLYNEQFF. The chain has TRBV2 and TRBJ2-1; 9 nucleotides match TRBD2. The CDR3 consists of 16 residues. Germline assignment: CDR1 SNHLY and CDR2 FYNNEI. Unmatched junction bases numbered 6, after V lost 3 bases and J lost 3 bases.

This clonotype was recorded at least ten times. CDR3 coding DNA: TGCAGTGCTAGAGTTGGGGCCAACTCCGGCTACGAGCAGTACTTC. Its translation: CSARVGANSGYEQYF. The chain joins TRBV20-1 to TRBJ2-7; maybe TRBD1 (5 bases). CDR3 length: 15 amino acids. The V end lost 1 base, the J end lost 3 bases, and 16 bases lay between the germline ends. Germline V gives CDR1 DFQATT, CDR2 SNEGSKA (reference sequence).

Judged by abundance, this clonotype is medium-sized. The chain recombines TRBV7-2 with TRBJ2-3; no reliable D call. V was clipped by 2 bases and J by 3 bases, with 0 bases between them. The CDR3 is made up of 11 amino acids. From germline, CDR1 is SGHTA and CDR2 FQGNSA. Here the CDR3 reads CASSLTDTQYF. CDR3 sequence (DNA): TGTGCCAGCAGCTTAACAGATACGCAGTATTTT.

Notes on this clonotype: A much larger clone differs by one base, so this may be a read error. The rearrangement uses TRBV29-1 and TRBJ1-2; a weak D match, TRBD1 (6 bases). Trimming cost V 5 bases and J 4 bases, with 17 bases left between them. The CDR3 spans 14 residues. Germline CDR1 is SQVTM and CDR2 is ANQGSEA. In DNA form, the CDR3 reads TGCAGCGTTAATGAAAACAGGGACCTCTATGGCTACACCTTC. Amino acids: CSVNENRDLYGYTF.

This clonotype was seen repeatedly, ten times or more. The gene calls are TRBV5-1 and TRBJ2-7; D gene uncertain. The ends were cut back, 2 bases at V and 5 bases at J, with 8 bases in the middle. The CDR3 has 12 amino acids. Germline loops: CDR1 SGHRS, CDR2 YFSETQ. The CDR3 is CASSFFSHEQYF. The CDR3 DNA follows: TGCGCCAGCAGCTTCTTTTCCCACGAGCAGTACTTC.

This clonotype was seen repeatedly, ten times or more. The chain combines TRBV5-1 with TRBJ1-1; D unresolved. The CDR3 has 13 residues. CDR1 and CDR2 (germline): SGHRS, YFSETQ. V shed 5 bases and J shed 0 bases, with 8 bases lying between them. CDR3 protein: CASSRALNTEAFF. In nucleotides, the CDR3 is TGCGCCAGCAGTCGGGCATTGAACACTGAAGCTTTCTTT.

This clonotype was detected many times. This chain connects TRBV29-1 to TRBJ1-2; a possible D gene is TRBD1 (6 bases). Germline CDR1 reads SQVTM; CDR2 reads ANQGSEA. The CDR3 consists of 14 residues. V was clipped by 1 base and J by 6 bases, with 15 bases between them. The CDR3, as DNA: TGCAGCGTTGAAGCGCAGGGGTTTGGGAATGGCTACACCTTC. This codes for CSVEAQGFGNGYTF.

This clonotype was observed many times. The rearrangement joins TRBV10-3 to TRBJ2-5, with 9 positions matching TRBD1. CDR1 is ENHRY, CDR2 SYGVKD, per germline. This CDR3 is 15 amino acids long. The trim removed 7 bases at V and 1 base at J, leaving 7 bases unmatched. DNA for the CDR3: TGTGCCATCACGCTGGGACAGGGAGTCCAAGAGACCCAGTACTTC. Translation gives CAITLGQGVQETQYF.

There are many counts of this clonotype. The V gene is TRBV20-1, the J gene TRBJ2-3; 8 bases fit TRBD2. The V and J ends lost 5 bases and 1 base, in that order; junction bases with no gene match: 8. Germline CDR1 reads DFQATT; CDR2 reads SNEGSKA (reference sequence). The CDR3 has 15 amino acids. CDR3 nucleotides: TGCAGTGCTCGAGGTCCGCGGGGGGGCACAGATACGCAGTATTTT. Residues: CSARGPRGGTDTQYF.

The rearrangement links TRBV6-1 to TRBJ1-5; tentative D call: TRBD1 (6 bases). The ends were cut back, 4 bases at V and 7 bases at J, with 11 bases in the middle. This CDR3 comprises 13 residues. CDR1 and CDR2 from the germline V gene are MNHNS and SASEGT. The CDR3 sequence is CASSVQGGQPQHF. The DNA of the CDR3 is TGTGCCAGCAGTGTACAGGGAGGACAGCCCCAGCATTTT.

There are many counts of this clonotype. The chain recombines TRBV20-1 with TRBJ2-2; D may correspond to TRBD1 or TRBD2 (6 bases each). Trimming removed 5 bases from V and 4 bases from J, with 14 bases in between. This CDR3 has 14 amino acids. CDR1 is DFQATT and CDR2 is SNEGSKA in the germline V gene (reference sequence). In DNA form, the CDR3 reads TGCAGTGCTCATTACGGGGGCTCCACCGGGGAGCTGTTTTTT. Translated, it gives CSAHYGGSTGELFF.

The table lists this clonotype with many counts. V and J are TRBV5-1 and TRBJ2-2; weak D call: TRBD1 (6 bases). The V gene lost 0 bases and the J gene lost 4 bases, with 7 bases spanning the gap. This CDR3 contains 14 residues. In germline, CDR1 is SGHRS, CDR2 YFSETQ. The CDR3 here is CASSLGRGTGELFF. The CDR3 DNA sequence: TGCGCCAGCAGCTTGGGCAGGGGCACCGGGGAGCTGTTTTTT. The full variable domain, with the rest looked up from reference TRBV5-1 and TRBJ2-2, is KAGVTQTPRYLIKTRGQQVTLSCSPISGHRSVSWYQQTPGQGLQFLFEYFSETQRNKGNFPGRFSGRQFSNSRSEMNVSTLELGDSALYLCASSLGRGTGELFFGEGSRLTVL.